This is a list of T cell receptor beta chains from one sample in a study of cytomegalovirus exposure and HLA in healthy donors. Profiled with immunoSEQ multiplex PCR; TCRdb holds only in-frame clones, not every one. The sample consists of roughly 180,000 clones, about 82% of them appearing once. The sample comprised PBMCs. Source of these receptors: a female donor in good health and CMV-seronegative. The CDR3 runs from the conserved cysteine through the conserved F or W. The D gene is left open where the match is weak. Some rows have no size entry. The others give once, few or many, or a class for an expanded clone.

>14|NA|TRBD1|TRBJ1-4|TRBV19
CASSMGTGAEKLFF
TGTGCCAGTAGTATGGGGACAGGGGCGGAAAAACTGTTTTTT
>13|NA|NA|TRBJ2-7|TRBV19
CASSMGPPYEQYF
TGTGCCAGTAGTATGGGGCCCCCTTACGAGCAGTACTTC
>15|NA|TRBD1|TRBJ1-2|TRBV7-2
CASSLGGDRGRGYTF
TGTGCCAGCAGCTTAGGAGGGGACAGGGGGCGCGGCTACACCTTC
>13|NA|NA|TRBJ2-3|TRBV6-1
CASGRGFTDTQYF
TGTGCCAGCGGCCGGGGATTCACAGATACGCAGTATTTT
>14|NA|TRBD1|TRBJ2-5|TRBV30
CAWTPGGGQETQYF
TGTGCCTGGACACCAGGGGGTGGTCAAGAGACCCAGTACTTC
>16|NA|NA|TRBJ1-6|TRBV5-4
CASSLVVAGINSPLHF
TGTGCCAGCAGCTTGGTCGTGGCAGGAATTAATTCACCCCTCCACTTT
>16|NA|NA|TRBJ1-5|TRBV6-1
CASSEVRWRIHQPQHF
TGTGCCAGCAGTGAAGTTCGGTGGAGGATACATCAGCCCCAGCATTTT
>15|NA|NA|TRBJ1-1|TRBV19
CASSSRTVGNTEAFF
TGTGCCAGTAGCTCCCGGACAGTAGGAAACACTGAAGCTTTCTTT
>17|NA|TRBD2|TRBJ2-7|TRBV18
CASSPRLVSGADHEQYF
TGTGCCAGCTCACCACGATTGGTTAGCGGGGCGGACCACGAGCAGTACTTC
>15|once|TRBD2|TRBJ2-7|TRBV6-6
CASSYKERGGSEQYF
TGTGCCAGCAGTTATAAGGAGCGGGGGGGCTCCGAGCAGTACTTC
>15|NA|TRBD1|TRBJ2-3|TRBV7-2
CASSLQGTGPDTQYF
TGTGCCAGCAGCTTACAAGGGACAGGGCCGGATACGCAGTATTTT
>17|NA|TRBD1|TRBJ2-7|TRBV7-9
CASSRLQGAPRPYEQYF
TGTGCCAGCAGCCGTTTACAGGGGGCTCCGCGTCCCTACGAGCAGTACTTC
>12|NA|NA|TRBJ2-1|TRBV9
CASSASGEEQFF
TGTGCCAGCAGCGCATCGGGGGAGGAGCAGTTCTTC
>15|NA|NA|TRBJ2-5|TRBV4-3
CASSQGWGGAETQYF
TGCGCCAGCAGCCAAGGGTGGGGGGGGGCCGAGACCCAGTACTTC